These 8 T cell receptor beta chains share one sample of origin, sequenced in a study of cytotoxic CD8 clonotypes in ibrutinib-treated CLL. Data came from immunoSEQ multiplex PCR; TCRdb stores just in-frame clones and leaves some out. The repertoire holds some 150,000 clones, with more than 70% as singletons. This specimen consisted of PBMCs, obtained after 36 months of ibrutinib treatment. These receptors all stem from a human donor with chronic lymphocytic leukemia.

The V call is TRBV15, the J call TRBJ1-5; a possible D gene is TRBD1 (5 bases). The CDR3 loop spans 16 amino acids. Germline loops: CDR1 LNHNV, CDR2 YYDKDF (reference sequence). The ends were cut back, 1 base at V and 3 bases at J, with 13 bases in the middle. The CDR3 nucleotides are TGTGCCACCAGCAGAGTGGGGGGGGTTCCCAATCAGCCCCAGCATTTT. Protein sequence: CATSRVGGVPNQPQHF. The whole variable domain, remainder taken from reference TRBV15 and TRBJ1-5, is DAMVIQNPRYQVTQFGKPVTLSCSQTLNHNVMYWYQQKSSQAPKLLFHYYDKDFNNEADTPDNFQSRRPNTSFCFLDIRSPGLGDTAMYLCATSRVGGVPNQPQHFGDGTRLSIL.

This clone was seen once. The V and J genes are TRBV6-1 and TRBJ1-3, with TRBD1 as a possible D gene (6 bases). The V and J ends lost 10 bases and 4 bases respectively, with 17 bases between them. Germline CDR1 and CDR2: MNHNS and SASEGT. The CDR3 length is 14 residues. DNA for the CDR3: TGTGCCACCGCTTACGGACAGCTAGGAAACACCATATATTTT. Translated, it gives CATAYGQLGNTIYF.

This clone is a singleton in its sample. The V and J genes are TRBV28 and TRBJ1-5, with 9 bases fitting TRBD1. The CDR3 loop spans 16 amino acids. V dropped 3 bases and J dropped 5; count of bases not matched to a gene: 8. Germline CDR1 reads MDHEN; CDR2 reads SYDVKM. This CDR3 reads CASSFKRTGAHQPQHF. The CDR3 DNA sequence: TGTGCCAGCAGTTTCAAAAGGACAGGGGCCCATCAGCCCCAGCATTTT.

The CDR3 DNA reads TGTGCCAGCAGCTTCACCGGGAGATCGTACGAGCAGTACTTC. It yields the protein CASSFTGRSYEQYF. The chain is built from TRBV11-1 and TRBJ2-7; D is perhaps TRBD2 (6 bases). Germline lookup yields CDR1 SGHAT and CDR2 FQDESV (reference sequence). The CDR3 sequence is 14 residues long. Trimming left V 3 bases short and J 4 bases short, with 13 bases between.

The V and J genes are TRBV18 and TRBJ1-3, with 9 bases lining up with TRBD1. This CDR3 is built from 14 residues. Looked up from germline, CDR1 is KGHSH and CDR2 is LQKENI. Trimming took 3 bases from V and 8 from J; bases not matched to a gene: 5. This CDR3 is CASSPGTGRDTIYF. The CDR3 DNA sequence: TGTGCCAGCTCACCCGGGACAGGGCGGGACACCATATATTTT. Full variable domain (remainder filled in from reference TRBV18 and TRBJ1-3): NAGVMQNPRHLVRRRGQEARLRCSPMKGHSHVYWYRQLPEEGLKFMVYLQKENIIDESGMPKERFSAEFPKEGPSILRIQQVVRGDSAAYFCASSPGTGRDTIYFGEGSWLTVV.

The chain links TRBV5-1 to TRBJ2-3, with 7 nucleotides matching TRBD2. CDR3 length equals 17 residues. The V gene end was trimmed by 7 bases and the J gene end by 1 base; junction bases not matched to a gene: 15. Germline lookup yields CDR1 SGHRS and CDR2 YFSETQ. CDR3 DNA: TGCGCCAGCCGCTGGGGGAGCGGGGACTACCGCACAGATACGCAGTATTTT. Amino acid sequence: CASRWGSGDYRTDTQYF.

This sequence joins TRBV28 and TRBJ2-2; tentatively, D is TRBD2 (6 bases). The V end was cut by 7 bases, the J end by 1 base, with 10 bases between. The germline gives CDR1 MDHEN, CDR2 SYDVKM. CDR3 length equals 14 residues. The CDR3 reads CASTVEGNTGELFF. In DNA form, the CDR3 reads TGTGCCAGCACCGTGGAGGGGAACACCGGGGAGCTGTTTTTT.

Only a few counts were recorded for this clone. J is TRBJ1-1 and V is TRBV4-1; D unclear. CDR3 size: 12 residues. Germline V gene lookup returns CDR1 MGHRA and CDR2 YSYEKL. Trimming removed 6 bases at V and 5 bases at J, with 10 bases between. The CDR3 region is CASRGVVTEAFF. DNA of the CDR3: TGCGCCAGCAGGGGAGTTGTAACTGAAGCTTTCTTT.